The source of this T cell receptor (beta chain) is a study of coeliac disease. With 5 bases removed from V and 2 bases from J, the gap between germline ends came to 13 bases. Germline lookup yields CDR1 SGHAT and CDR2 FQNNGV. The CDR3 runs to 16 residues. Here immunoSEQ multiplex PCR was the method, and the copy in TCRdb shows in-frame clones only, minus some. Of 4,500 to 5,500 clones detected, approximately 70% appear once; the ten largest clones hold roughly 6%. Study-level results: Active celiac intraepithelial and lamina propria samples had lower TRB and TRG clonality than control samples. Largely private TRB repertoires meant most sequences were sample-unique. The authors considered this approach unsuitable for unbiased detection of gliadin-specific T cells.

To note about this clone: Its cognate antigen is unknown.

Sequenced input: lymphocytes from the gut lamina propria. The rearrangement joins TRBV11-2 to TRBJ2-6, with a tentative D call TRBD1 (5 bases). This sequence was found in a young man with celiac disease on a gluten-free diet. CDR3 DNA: TGTGCCAGCAGCCCGTTCCAGGGAACTGGGGCCAACGTCCTGACTTTC. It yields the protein CASSPFQGTGANVLTF.